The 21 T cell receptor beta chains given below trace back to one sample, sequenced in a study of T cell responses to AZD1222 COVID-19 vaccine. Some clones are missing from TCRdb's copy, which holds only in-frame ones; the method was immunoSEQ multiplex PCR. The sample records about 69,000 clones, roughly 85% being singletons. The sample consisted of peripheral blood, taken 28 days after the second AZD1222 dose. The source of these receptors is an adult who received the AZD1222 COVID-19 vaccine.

DNA of the CDR3: TGTGCCAGCTCATCCTACAGGGCACAGGACTATGGCTACACCTTC. This gives the protein CASSSYRAQDYGYTF. The V and J genes are TRBV18 and TRBJ1-2; tentatively, D is TRBD1 (6 bases). With 5 bases removed from V and 3 bases from J, the gap between germline ends came to 16 bases. CDR1 and CDR2 from the germline V gene are KGHSH and LQKENI. CDR3 length: 15 residues.

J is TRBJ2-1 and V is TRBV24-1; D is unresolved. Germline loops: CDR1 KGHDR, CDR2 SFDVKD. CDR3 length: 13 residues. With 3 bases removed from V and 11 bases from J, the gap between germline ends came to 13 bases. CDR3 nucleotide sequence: TGTGCCACCAGTGATACCATGGGCCCCCAGCAGTTCTTC. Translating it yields CATSDTMGPQQFF.

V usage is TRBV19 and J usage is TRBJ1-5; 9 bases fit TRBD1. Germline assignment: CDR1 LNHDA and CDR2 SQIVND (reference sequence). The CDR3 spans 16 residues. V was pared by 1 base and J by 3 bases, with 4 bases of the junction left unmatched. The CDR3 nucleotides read TGTGCCAGTAGTATAGGTGGGACAGGGTTCAATCAGCCCCAGCATTTT. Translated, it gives CASSIGGTGFNQPQHF.

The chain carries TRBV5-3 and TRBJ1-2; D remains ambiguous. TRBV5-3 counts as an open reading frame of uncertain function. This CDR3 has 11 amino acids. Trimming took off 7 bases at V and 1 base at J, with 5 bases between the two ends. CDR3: CAREDNYGYTF. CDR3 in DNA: TGTGCCAGAGAAGATAACTATGGCTACACCTTC.

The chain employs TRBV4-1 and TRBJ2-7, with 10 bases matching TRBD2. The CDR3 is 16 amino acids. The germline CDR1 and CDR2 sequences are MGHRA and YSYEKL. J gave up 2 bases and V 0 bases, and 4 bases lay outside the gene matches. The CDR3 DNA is TGCGCCAGCAGCCAAGAAGGGAGCGGGGGGGCCTACGAGCAGTACTTC. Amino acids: CASSQEGSGGAYEQYF.

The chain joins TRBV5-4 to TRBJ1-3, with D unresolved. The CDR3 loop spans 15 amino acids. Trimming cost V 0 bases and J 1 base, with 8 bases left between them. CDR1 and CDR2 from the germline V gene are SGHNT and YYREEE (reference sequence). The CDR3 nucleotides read TGTGCCAGCAGCTTGGCCCCCAGATCTGGAAACACCATATATTTT. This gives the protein CASSLAPRSGNTIYF.

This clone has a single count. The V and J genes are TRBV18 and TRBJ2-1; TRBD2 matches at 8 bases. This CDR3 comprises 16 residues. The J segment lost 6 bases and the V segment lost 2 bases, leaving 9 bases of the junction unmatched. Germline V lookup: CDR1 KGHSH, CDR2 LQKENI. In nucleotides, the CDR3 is TGTGCCAGCTCACCAAGTAGAGCGGGAGCTAGCAATGAGCAGTTCTTC. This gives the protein CASSPSRAGASNEQFF.

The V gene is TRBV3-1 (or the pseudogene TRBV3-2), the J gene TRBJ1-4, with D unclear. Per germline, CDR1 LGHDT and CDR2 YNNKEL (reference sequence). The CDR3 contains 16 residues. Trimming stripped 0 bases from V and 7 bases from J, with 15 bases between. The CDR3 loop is CASSQDLRAPGEKLFF. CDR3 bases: TGTGCCAGCAGCCAAGACTTGCGGGCCCCGGGTGAAAAACTGTTTTTT.

The CDR3 here is CASSVGSNTEAFF. CDR3 coding DNA: TGTGCCAGCAGCGTAGGGTCGAACACTGAAGCTTTCTTT. The chain couples TRBV9 to TRBJ1-1; D is ambiguous. The germline V gene has CDR1 SGDLS and CDR2 YYNGEE. V lost 0 bases and J lost 1, with 4 bases in between. The length of the CDR3 is 13 residues.

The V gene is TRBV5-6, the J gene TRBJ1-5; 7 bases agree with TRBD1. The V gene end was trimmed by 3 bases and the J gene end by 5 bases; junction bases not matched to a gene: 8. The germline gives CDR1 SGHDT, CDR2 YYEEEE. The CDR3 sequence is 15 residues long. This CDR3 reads CASSSSGQLYQPQHF. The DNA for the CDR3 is TGTGCCAGCAGCTCCTCGGGACAGCTCTATCAGCCCCAGCATTTT.

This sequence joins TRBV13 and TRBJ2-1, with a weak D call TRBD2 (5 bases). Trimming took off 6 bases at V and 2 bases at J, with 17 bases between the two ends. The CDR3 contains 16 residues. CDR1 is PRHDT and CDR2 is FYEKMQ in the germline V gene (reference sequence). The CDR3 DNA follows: TGTGCCAGCAGTTTTGGCGGGCTCAAACCCTACAATGAGCAGTTCTTC. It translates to CASSFGGLKPYNEQFF.

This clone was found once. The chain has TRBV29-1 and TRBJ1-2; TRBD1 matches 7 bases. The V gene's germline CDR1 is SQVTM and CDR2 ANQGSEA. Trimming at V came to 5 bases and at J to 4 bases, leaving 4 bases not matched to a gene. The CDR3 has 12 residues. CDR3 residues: CSVKGTVYGYTF. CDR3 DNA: TGCAGCGTTAAGGGGACAGTCTATGGCTACACCTTC.

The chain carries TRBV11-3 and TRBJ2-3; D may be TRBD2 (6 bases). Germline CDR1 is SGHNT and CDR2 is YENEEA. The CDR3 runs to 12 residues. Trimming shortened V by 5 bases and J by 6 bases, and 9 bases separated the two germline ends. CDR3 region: CASSPRGDTQYF. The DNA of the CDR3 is TGTGCCAGCAGCCCACGGGGGGATACGCAGTATTTT.

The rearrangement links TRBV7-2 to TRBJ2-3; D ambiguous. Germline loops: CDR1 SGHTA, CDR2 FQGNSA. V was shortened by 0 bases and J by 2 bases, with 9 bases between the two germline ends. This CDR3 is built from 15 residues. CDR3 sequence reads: CASSLADGYTDTQYF. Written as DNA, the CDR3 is TGTGCCAGCAGCTTAGCGGACGGTTACACAGATACGCAGTATTTT.

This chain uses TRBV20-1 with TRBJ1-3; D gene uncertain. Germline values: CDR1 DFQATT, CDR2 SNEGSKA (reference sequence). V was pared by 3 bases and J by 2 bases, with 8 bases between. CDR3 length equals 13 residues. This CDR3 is CSASPGTGNTIYF. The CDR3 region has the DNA TGCAGTGCTAGTCCCGGGACTGGAAACACCATATATTTT.

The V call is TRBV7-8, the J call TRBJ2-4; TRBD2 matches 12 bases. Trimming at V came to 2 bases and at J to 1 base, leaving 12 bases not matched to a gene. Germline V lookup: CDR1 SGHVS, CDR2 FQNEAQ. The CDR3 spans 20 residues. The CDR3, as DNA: TGTGCCAGCAGCTTATTCGGGTCTAGCGGGAGGGTCGTGGCCAAAAACATTCAGTACTTC. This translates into CASSLFGSSGRVVAKNIQYF. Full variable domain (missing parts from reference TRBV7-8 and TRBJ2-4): GAGVSQSPRYKVAKRGQDVALRCDPISGHVSLFWYQQALGQGPEFLTYFQNEAQLDKSGLPSDRFFAERPEGSVSTLKIQRTQQEDSAVYLCASSLFGSSGRVVAKNIQYFGAGTRLSVL.

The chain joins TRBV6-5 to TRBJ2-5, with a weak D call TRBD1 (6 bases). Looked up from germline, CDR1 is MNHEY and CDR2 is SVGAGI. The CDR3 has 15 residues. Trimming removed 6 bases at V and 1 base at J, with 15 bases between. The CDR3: CASSFRDKLQETQYF. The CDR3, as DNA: TGTGCCAGCAGCTTCCGGGACAAACTCCAAGAGACCCAGTACTTC.

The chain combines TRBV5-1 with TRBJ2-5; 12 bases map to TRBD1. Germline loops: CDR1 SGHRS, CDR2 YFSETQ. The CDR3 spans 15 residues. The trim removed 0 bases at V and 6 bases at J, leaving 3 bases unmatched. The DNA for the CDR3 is TGCGCCAGCAGCTTGGATGGGACAGGGGGCAAGACCCAGTACTTC. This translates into CASSLDGTGGKTQYF.

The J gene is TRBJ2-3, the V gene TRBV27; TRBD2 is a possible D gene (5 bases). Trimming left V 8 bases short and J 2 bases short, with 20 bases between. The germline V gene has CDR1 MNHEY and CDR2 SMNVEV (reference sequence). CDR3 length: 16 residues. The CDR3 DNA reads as TGTGCCAGCTCCTGGGCTCGAGGGTATATCACAGATACGCAGTATTTT. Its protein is CASSWARGYITDTQYF.

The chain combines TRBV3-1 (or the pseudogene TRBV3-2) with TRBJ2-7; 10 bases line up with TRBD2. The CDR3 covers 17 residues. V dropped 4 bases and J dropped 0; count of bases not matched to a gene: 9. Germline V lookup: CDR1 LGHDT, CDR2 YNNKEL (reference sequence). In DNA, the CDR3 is TGTGCCAGCAGCCCTTTGACCGGGACTAGCGACTCCTACGAGCAGTACTTC. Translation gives CASSPLTGTSDSYEQYF.

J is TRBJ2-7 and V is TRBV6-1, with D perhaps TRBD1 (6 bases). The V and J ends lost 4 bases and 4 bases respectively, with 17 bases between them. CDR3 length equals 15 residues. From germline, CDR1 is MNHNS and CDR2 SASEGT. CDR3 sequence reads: CASSGALWTDYEQYF. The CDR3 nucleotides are TGTGCCAGCAGTGGAGCCCTCTGGACAGATTACGAGCAGTACTTC.